This T cell receptor (beta chain) was captured in a study of blood T cell repertoires in COVID-19. Study context: Whether acute or convalescent, the COVID-19 samples came from the United States, Italy and Spain.

V was pared by 2 bases and J by 9 bases, with 9 bases of the junction left unmatched. Per germline, CDR1 SGHRS and CDR2 YFSETQ. CDR3 length: 15 residues. As handled by the study authors: Counts of nucleated cells, estimated from reference gene primer amplification, were obtained. Method: immunoSEQ multiplex PCR; TCRdb's copy keeps in-frame clones and lacks some. From that table come the V and J calls and clone size; the DNA was used to work out D and trimming. The sample has about 240,000 clones, approximately 86% seen once. The TCR originated in a woman in her sixties or seventies with active or convalescent COVID-19. Sequencing was done on a sample of peripheral blood. The genes are TRBV5-1 and TRBJ2-1; 9 nucleotides match TRBD1. DNA for the CDR3: TGCGCCAGCAGCTTTATACAGGGGGCTTATGGTGAGCAGTTCTTC. It translates to CASSFIQGAYGEQFF.